A selection of T cell receptor beta chains follows, all from one sample in a study of Graves' ophthalmopathy and Graves' hyperthyroidism. In TCRdb, the multiplex PCR reads were re-called with MiXCR into one record per CDR3 protein. The sample contains hundreds of thousands of distinct CDR3 sequences, approximately 15% of which appear only once. The sequenced sample was peripheral blood. The receptors derive from a woman between 18 and 29 years old with stable Graves' hyperthyroidism. The CDR3 runs from the conserved cysteine through the conserved F or W. The D gene is left open where the match is weak. For some rows the clone size is stated as once, few or many, or as a class when expanded; others skip it.

abundance: many
v_gene: TRBV24-1
j_gene: TRBJ2-2
d_gene: .
CDR3nt: TGTGCCACCAGTGATCTTATGGAAGGGACGGGCACCGGGGAGCTGTTTTTT
CDR3aa: CATSDLMEGTGTGELFF

abundance: many
v_gene: TRBV7-2
j_gene: TRBJ1-6
d_gene: TRBD1
CDR3nt: TGTGCCAGCAGCACCGCGACAGGGGGAGTTTCACCCCTCCACTTT
CDR3aa: CASSTATGGVSPLHF

abundance: many
v_gene: TRBV5-1
j_gene: TRBJ2-5
d_gene: TRBD2
CDR3nt: TGCGCCAGCAGCTCCTTAGCGGGGGCCCGGGAGACCCAGTACTTC
CDR3aa: CASSSLAGARETQYF

abundance: many
v_gene: TRBV28
j_gene: TRBJ1-2
d_gene: TRBD1
CDR3nt: TGTGCCAGCGGGGACAGAGGTTCTTATGGCTACACCTTC
CDR3aa: CASGDRGSYGYTF

abundance: many
v_gene: TRBV6-1
j_gene: TRBJ2-2
d_gene: .
CDR3nt: TGTGCCAGTGCTGGGGGGACCGGGGAGCTGTTTTTT
CDR3aa: CASAGGTGELFF

abundance: many
v_gene: TRBV18
j_gene: TRBJ1-2
d_gene: .
CDR3nt: TGTGCCAGCTCACCAGACAGTTTCTATGGCTACACCTTC
CDR3aa: CASSPDSFYGYTF

abundance: .
v_gene: TRBV5-1
j_gene: TRBJ1-1
d_gene: TRBD1
CDR3nt: TGCGCCAGCAGCTTGGAGACAGGGTTGGATGCTTTCTTT
CDR3aa: CASSLETGLDAFF

abundance: many
v_gene: TRBV7-2
j_gene: TRBJ1-6
d_gene: .
CDR3nt: TGTGCCAGCAGCTTAAGAGGGGAGGGCGCCTATAATTCACCCCTCCACTTT
CDR3aa: CASSLRGEGAYNSPLHF

abundance: .
v_gene: TRBV12-3/TRBV12-4
j_gene: TRBJ1-5
d_gene: TRBD1
CDR3nt: TGTGCCAGCAGCCGAGGACAGGGGGCACGACAGCCCCAGCATTTT
CDR3aa: CASSRGQGARQPQHF

abundance: few
v_gene: TRBV25-1
j_gene: TRBJ1-6
d_gene: .
CDR3nt: TGTGCCAGCAGTGGAATAGTGGCTTCACCCCTCCACTTT
CDR3aa: CASSGIVASPLHF

abundance: many
v_gene: TRBV19
j_gene: TRBJ1-2
d_gene: TRBD1
CDR3nt: TGTGCCACTCGTCTGGACAGGGCTAGAGGCTACACCTTC
CDR3aa: CATRLDRARGYTF

abundance: many
v_gene: TRBV12-5
j_gene: TRBJ2-2
d_gene: .
CDR3nt: TGTGCTAGTGGTTTGGGGGGCGGGACCGGGGAGCTGTTTTTT
CDR3aa: CASGLGGGTGELFF

abundance: few
v_gene: TRBV11-1
j_gene: TRBJ2-5
d_gene: .
CDR3nt: TGTGCCAGCAGCTTAGCGGGGACCGGGGCCAAAGAGACCCAGTACTTC
CDR3aa: CASSLAGTGAKETQYF

abundance: .
v_gene: TRBV11-2
j_gene: TRBJ1-4
d_gene: TRBD1
CDR3nt: TGTGCCAGCAGCTCTCCGACAGGGTCGTATGAAAAACTGTTTTTT
CDR3aa: CASSSPTGSYEKLFF

abundance: many
v_gene: TRBV19
j_gene: TRBJ2-7
d_gene: TRBD2
CDR3nt: TGTGCCAGTAGTATAGCTGGCGGGGGGATCGACGAGCAGTACTTC
CDR3aa: CASSIAGGGIDEQYF

abundance: many
v_gene: TRBV7-3
j_gene: TRBJ1-1
d_gene: TRBD1
CDR3nt: TGTGCCAGCAGCAGGACAGGGACCACTGAAGCTTTCTTT
CDR3aa: CASSRTGTTEAFF

abundance: many
v_gene: TRBV9
j_gene: TRBJ1-3
d_gene: .
CDR3nt: TGTGCCAGCAGCGTAGCTACAGTTGGAAACACCATATATTTT
CDR3aa: CASSVATVGNTIYF

abundance: many
v_gene: TRBV24-1
j_gene: TRBJ2-5
d_gene: TRBD2
CDR3nt: TGTGCCACCTGCAGGACTAGCGGGCAAGAGACCCAGTACTTC
CDR3aa: CATCRTSGQETQYF

abundance: many
v_gene: TRBV12-3/TRBV12-4
j_gene: TRBJ1-2
d_gene: .
CDR3nt: TGTGCCAGCAGTCCCCAATTCGGCAGGGATGGCTACACCTTC
CDR3aa: CASSPQFGRDGYTF

abundance: .
v_gene: TRBV7-9
j_gene: TRBJ1-2
d_gene: .
CDR3nt: TGTGCCAGCAGCCCATCTGGGTCTCATGGCTACACCTTC
CDR3aa: CASSPSGSHGYTF

abundance: many
v_gene: TRBV4-1
j_gene: TRBJ1-2
d_gene: .
CDR3nt: TGCGCCAGCAGCTCAGTTGGGGGCTACACCTTC
CDR3aa: CASSSVGGYTF

abundance: many
v_gene: TRBV20-1
j_gene: TRBJ1-1
d_gene: TRBD1
CDR3nt: TGCAGTGCTAGAATGGACAGGGGTACGGACACTGAAGCTTTCTTT
CDR3aa: CSARMDRGTDTEAFF

abundance: many
v_gene: TRBV19
j_gene: TRBJ1-2
d_gene: .
CDR3nt: TGTGCCAGTACTCGGGGGGCTAACTATGGCTACACCTTC
CDR3aa: CASTRGANYGYTF

abundance: few
v_gene: TRBV5-1
j_gene: TRBJ1-1
d_gene: TRBD1
CDR3nt: TGCGCCAGCAGCTTGGTTAGGACAGGAGATTTGAACACTGAAGCTTTCTTT
CDR3aa: CASSLVRTGDLNTEAFF

abundance: many
v_gene: TRBV9
j_gene: TRBJ1-2
d_gene: .
CDR3nt: TGTGCCAGCAGCGTGAGGGGGGCCCGGGGAGATGGCTACACCTTC
CDR3aa: CASSVRGARGDGYTF

abundance: many
v_gene: TRBV6-5
j_gene: TRBJ1-1
d_gene: TRBD1
CDR3nt: TGTGCCAGCAGTACAGGGGGCACTGAAGCTTTCTTT
CDR3aa: CASSTGGTEAFF

abundance: .
v_gene: TRBV6-2/TRBV6-3
j_gene: TRBJ1-1
d_gene: .
CDR3nt: TGTGCCAGCAGTTACTCTGGAGCAGTACCGAACACTGATGCTTTCTTT
CDR3aa: CASSYSGAVPNTDAFF

abundance: few
v_gene: TRBV5-6
j_gene: TRBJ1-5
d_gene: TRBD1
CDR3nt: TGTGCCAGCAGCCCGGGGACAGGGCATCAGCCCCAGCATTTT
CDR3aa: CASSPGTGHQPQHF

abundance: few
v_gene: TRBV9
j_gene: TRBJ1-3
d_gene: .
CDR3nt: TGTGCCAGCAGCGTTAGTCGGGTGGTCTCTGGAAACACCATATATTTT
CDR3aa: CASSVSRVVSGNTIYF

abundance: .
v_gene: TRBV5-1
j_gene: TRBJ2-7
d_gene: TRBD1
CDR3nt: TGCGCCAGCAGCCGCGGGACAGGGCAGGATGACGAGCAGTACTTC
CDR3aa: CASSRGTGQDDEQYF

abundance: .
v_gene: TRBV11-2
j_gene: TRBJ2-7
d_gene: .
CDR3nt: TGTGCCAGCAGCTTAAGGGGGAACCAAGATGGCTCCTACGAGCAGTACTTC
CDR3aa: CASSLRGNQDGSYEQYF

abundance: .
v_gene: TRBV6-1
j_gene: TRBJ2-5
d_gene: .
CDR3nt: TGTGCCAGCAGTGAACGGCAAGAGACCCAGTACTTC
CDR3aa: CASSERQETQYF

abundance: many
v_gene: TRBV20-1
j_gene: TRBJ1-1
d_gene: TRBD1
CDR3nt: TGCAGTGCTAGCGACAGGGGGACTGAAGCTTTCTTT
CDR3aa: CSASDRGTEAFF

abundance: few
v_gene: TRBV3-1
j_gene: TRBJ1-2
d_gene: TRBD1
CDR3nt: TGTGCCAGCAGCCAGGACCCGGGACAGTCCTTGTTGCGCGGCTACACCTTC
CDR3aa: CASSQDPGQSLLRGYTF

abundance: many
v_gene: TRBV29-1
j_gene: TRBJ1-2
d_gene: .
CDR3nt: TGCAGCGTTGAAGGCGGAAACAGTAACTATGGCTACACCTTC
CDR3aa: CSVEGGNSNYGYTF

abundance: once
v_gene: TRBV27
j_gene: TRBJ2-7
d_gene: TRBD2
CDR3nt: TGTGCCAGCAGTTTATTGGGAGGGCCATACGAGCAGTACTTC
CDR3aa: CASSLLGGPYEQYF

abundance: many
v_gene: TRBV20-1
j_gene: TRBJ2-7
d_gene: .
CDR3nt: TGCAGTGCTCCCCCCGAGGGGGGATCCTCCTACGAGCAGTACTTC
CDR3aa: CSAPPEGGSSYEQYF

abundance: few
v_gene: TRBV4-1
j_gene: TRBJ2-7
d_gene: .
CDR3nt: TGCGCCAGCAGCCAAGAAGTCGGGGGGCGGGAGCAGTACTTC
CDR3aa: CASSQEVGGREQYF

abundance: many
v_gene: TRBV7-8
j_gene: TRBJ1-2
d_gene: TRBD1
CDR3nt: TGTGCCAGCAGCTTCAGGGGGCTCGGCTACACCTTC
CDR3aa: CASSFRGLGYTF

abundance: many
v_gene: TRBV10-1
j_gene: TRBJ1-3
d_gene: TRBD1
CDR3nt: TGCGCCAGCAGGGACAGGGGGCCGGGAAACACCATATATTTT
CDR3aa: CASRDRGPGNTIYF

abundance: .
v_gene: TRBV6-2/TRBV6-3
j_gene: TRBJ2-7
d_gene: TRBD2
CDR3nt: TGTGCCAGCAGTGCCCGACTAGCGGGGGCCTCGCACGAGCAGTACTTC
CDR3aa: CASSARLAGASHEQYF

abundance: few
v_gene: TRBV20-1
j_gene: TRBJ1-2
d_gene: .
CDR3nt: TGCAGTGCTACCCCAGCCAGGGGCTCCAACTATGGCTACACCTTC
CDR3aa: CSATPARGSNYGYTF